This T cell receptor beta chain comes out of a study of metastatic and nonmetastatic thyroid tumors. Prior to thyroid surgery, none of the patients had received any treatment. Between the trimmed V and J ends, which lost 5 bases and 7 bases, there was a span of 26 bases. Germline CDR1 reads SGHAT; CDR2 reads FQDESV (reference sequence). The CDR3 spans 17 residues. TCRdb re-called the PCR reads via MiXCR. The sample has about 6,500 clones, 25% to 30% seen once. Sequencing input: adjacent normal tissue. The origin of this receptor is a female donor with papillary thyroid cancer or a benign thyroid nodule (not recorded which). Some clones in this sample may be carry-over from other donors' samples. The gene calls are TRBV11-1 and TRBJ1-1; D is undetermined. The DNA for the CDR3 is TGTGCCAGCAGCGGGTCCTATAGCGCCCAGGAAGCCCTTGAAGCTTTCTTT. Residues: CASSGSYSAQEALEAFF.